What follows is one T cell receptor (beta chain) and its context. Its antigen is undetermined. The data were obtained in a study of siplizumab effects on memory and regulatory T cells. General observations from the study: Major contributors to the alloresponse seemed to be naive T cells, which also appeared more diverse than memory cells. Memory cells that were CD4+ and unstimulated gave rise to alloreactive sequences, which siplizumab significantly reduced. Roughly 80-97% of proliferating CD4+ or CD8+ clones defied assignment to a naive or memory phenotype.

There are 13 residues in the CDR3. V was clipped by 6 bases and J by 4 bases; unmatched bases: 2. The germline gives CDR1 MNHEY, CDR2 SVGAGI. The assay was immunoSEQ multiplex PCR, and TCRdb's table has in-frame clones only and misses some. The table shows over 70,000 clones, with around 95% occurring only once. The chain carries TRBV6-5 and TRBJ2-3, with TRBD2 matching 9 bases. The sequence came from a human donor in good health. Sequencing used CD8+ T cells sorted from blood. This chain's CDR3 is CASRGGRADTQYF. As DNA, the CDR3 is TGTGCCAGCAGAGGCGGGAGGGCAGATACGCAGTATTTT.